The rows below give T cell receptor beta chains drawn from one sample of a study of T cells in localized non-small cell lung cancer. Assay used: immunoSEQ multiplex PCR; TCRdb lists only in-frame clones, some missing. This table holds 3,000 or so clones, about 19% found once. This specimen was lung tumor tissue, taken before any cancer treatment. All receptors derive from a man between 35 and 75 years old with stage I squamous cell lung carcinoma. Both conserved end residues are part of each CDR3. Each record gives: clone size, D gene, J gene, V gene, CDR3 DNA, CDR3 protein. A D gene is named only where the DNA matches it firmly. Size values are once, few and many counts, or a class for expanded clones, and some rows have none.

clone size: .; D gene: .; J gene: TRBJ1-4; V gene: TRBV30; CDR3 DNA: TGTGCCTTCCAGGGATATGAAAAACTGTTTTTT; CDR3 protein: CAFQGYEKLFF
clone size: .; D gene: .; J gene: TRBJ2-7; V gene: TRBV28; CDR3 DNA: TGTGCCAGCACCCAGGGGCAGGTTTACGAGCAGTACTTC; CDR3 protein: CASTQGQVYEQYF
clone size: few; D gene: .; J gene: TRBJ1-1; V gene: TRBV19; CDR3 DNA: TGTGCCAGTAGTATAGCGGGAAAAGCTTTCTTT; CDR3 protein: CASSIAGKAFF
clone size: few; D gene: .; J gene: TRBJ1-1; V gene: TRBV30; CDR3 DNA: TGTGCCTGGAGTGTGGCTGGGGTGAGCACTGAAGCTTTCTTT; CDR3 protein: CAWSVAGVSTEAFF
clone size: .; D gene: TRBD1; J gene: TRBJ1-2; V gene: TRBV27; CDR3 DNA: TGTGCCAGCTTTCCCATAACAGGGGACAGGAGGGGCTACACCTTC; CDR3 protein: CASFPITGDRRGYTF
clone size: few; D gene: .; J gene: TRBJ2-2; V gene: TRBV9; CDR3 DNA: TGTGCCAGCAGCGCCCAGGACACACCGAACACCGGGGAGCTGTTTTTT; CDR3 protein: CASSAQDTPNTGELFF
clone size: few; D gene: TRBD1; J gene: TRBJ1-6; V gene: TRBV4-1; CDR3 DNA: TGCGCCAGCAGGCTCAGACAGGGTTCACCCCTCCACTTT; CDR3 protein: CASRLRQGSPLHF
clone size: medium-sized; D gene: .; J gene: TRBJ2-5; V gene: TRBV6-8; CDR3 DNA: TGTGCCAGCAGTCCTCACGGAACGGGAGAGACCCAGTACTTC; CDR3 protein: CASSPHGTGETQYF
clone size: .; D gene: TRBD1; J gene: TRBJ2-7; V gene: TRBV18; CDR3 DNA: TGTGCCAGCTCACCGGGGGGACAGGGTTACGAGCAGTACTTC; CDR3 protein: CASSPGGQGYEQYF
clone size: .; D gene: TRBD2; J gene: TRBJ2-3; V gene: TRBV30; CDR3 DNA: TGTGCCTGGACTTTACGCGGGGGGGGCCGGAATACGCAGTATTTT; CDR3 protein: CAWTLRGGGRNTQYF
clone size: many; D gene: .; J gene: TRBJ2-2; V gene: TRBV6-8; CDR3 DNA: TGTGCCACTCGCAGCCCGGGTACCGGGGAGCTGTTTTTT; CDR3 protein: CATRSPGTGELFF
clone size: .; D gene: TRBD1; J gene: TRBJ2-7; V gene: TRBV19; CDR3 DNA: TGTGCCAGTAGTACCAAGGGGACAGGAAAAGTTGGGTCCTACGAGCAGTACTTC; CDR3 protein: CASSTKGTGKVGSYEQYF
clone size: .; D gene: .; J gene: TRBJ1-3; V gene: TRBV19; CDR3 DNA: TGTGCCAGTAGTACCGGGGATTCTGGAAACACCATATATTTT; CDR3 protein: CASSTGDSGNTIYF
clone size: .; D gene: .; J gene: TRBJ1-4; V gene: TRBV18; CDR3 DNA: TGTGCCAGCTCACCACCGGGAGAGAATGAAAAACTGTTTTTT; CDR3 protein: CASSPPGENEKLFF
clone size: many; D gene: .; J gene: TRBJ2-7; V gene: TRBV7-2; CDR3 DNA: TGTGCCAGCAGCCCACGAGAGGACGGGGAGCAGTACTTC; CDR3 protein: CASSPREDGEQYF
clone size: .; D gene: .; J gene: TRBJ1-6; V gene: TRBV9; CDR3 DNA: TGTGCCAGCAGCGTAGTAGGGGGACACCTTGGATCACCCCTCCACTTT; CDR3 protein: CASSVVGGHLGSPLHF